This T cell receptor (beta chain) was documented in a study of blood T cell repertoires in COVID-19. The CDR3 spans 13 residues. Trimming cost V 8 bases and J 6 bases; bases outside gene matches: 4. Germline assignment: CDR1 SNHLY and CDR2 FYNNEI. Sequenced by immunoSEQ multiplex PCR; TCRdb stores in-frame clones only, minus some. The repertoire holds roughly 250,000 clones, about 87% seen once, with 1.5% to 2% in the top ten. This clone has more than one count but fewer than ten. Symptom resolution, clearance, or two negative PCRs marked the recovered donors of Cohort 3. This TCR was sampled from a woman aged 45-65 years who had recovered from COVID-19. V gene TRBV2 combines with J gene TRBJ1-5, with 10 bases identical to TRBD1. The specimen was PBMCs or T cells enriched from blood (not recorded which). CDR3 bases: TGTGCCAGCGACAGGGGGCAGGGTCAGCCCCAGCATTTT. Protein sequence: CASDRGQGQPQHF.